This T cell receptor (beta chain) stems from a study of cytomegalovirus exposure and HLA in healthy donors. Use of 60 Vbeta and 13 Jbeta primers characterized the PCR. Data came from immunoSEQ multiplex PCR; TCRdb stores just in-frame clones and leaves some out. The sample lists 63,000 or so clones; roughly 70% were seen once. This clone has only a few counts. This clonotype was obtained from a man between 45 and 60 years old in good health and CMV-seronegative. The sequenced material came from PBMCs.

CDR3: CASSQDRAHHTEAFF. Written as DNA, the CDR3 is TGTGCCAGCAGCCAAGACAGGGCGCATCACACTGAAGCTTTCTTT. The chain carries TRBV7-3 and TRBJ1-1, with 7 positions matching TRBD1. This CDR3 has 15 residues. Germline values: CDR1 SGHTA, CDR2 FQGTGA. Germline trimming cut 5 bases from V and 3 bases from J; bases unmatched to any gene: 9.